The following is a T cell receptor beta chain sequence with its context. The V segment lost 4 bases and the J segment 5 bases; nucleotides outside the gene matches: 9. The CDR3 length is 15 residues. Germline values: CDR1 SGHVS, CDR2 FNYEAQ. Patients with Susac syndrome fulfilled recently defined diagnostic criteria for definite or probable disease. The data are from a study of CD8 T cells in Susac syndrome. An input of about 0.45 to 1 ug of RNA was subjected to reverse transcription using random hexamers. TCRdb re-called the immunoSEQ multiplex PCR reads with MiXCR, one entry per CDR3 protein. The sample yields about 150,000 distinct CDR3 sequences, 90% to 97% seen once.

Material for sequencing was CD4+ T cells from PBMCs. The chain has TRBV7-6 and TRBJ2-5; 8 bases match TRBD2. The receptor was isolated from a human donor with Susac syndrome. Written as DNA, the CDR3 is TGTGCCAGCAGCTCCCAGACTAGCGCCGGTGAGACCCAGTACTTC. This codes for CASSSQTSAGETQYF.